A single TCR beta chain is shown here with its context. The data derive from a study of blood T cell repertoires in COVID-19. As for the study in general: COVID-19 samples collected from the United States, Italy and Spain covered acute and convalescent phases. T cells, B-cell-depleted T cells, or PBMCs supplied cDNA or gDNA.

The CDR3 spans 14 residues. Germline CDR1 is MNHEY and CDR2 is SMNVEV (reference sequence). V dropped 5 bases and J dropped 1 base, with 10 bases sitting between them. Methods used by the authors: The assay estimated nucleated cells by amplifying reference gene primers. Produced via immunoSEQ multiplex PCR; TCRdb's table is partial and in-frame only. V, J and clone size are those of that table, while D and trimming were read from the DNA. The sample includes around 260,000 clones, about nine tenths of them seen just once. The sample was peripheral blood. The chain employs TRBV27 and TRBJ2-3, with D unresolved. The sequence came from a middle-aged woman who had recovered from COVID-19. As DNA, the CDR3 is TGTGCCAGCAGTCTCTCCGCGGGCACAGATACGCAGTATTTT. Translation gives CASSLSAGTDTQYF.